The 17 T cell receptor beta chains below come from one sample, sequenced in a study of human CD8 memory T cell subsets. UMI-labeled 5' RACE produced the TCR beta libraries. Following a re-call of the 5' RACE reads, TCRdb has one entry per CDR3 protein and lacks DNA. This sample's table reports roughly 10,000 distinct CDR3 sequences. Material: CD8+ T cells from PBMCs. These receptors were obtained from a human donor in good health.

The chain uses TRBV7-9 and TRBJ2-1. Germline lookup yields CDR1 SEHNR and CDR2 FQNEAQ (reference sequence). The CDR3 length is 16 residues. This CDR3 reads CASSPQTGSSYNEQFF.

Considering frequency, this clonotype is medium-sized (0.01 to 0.1%). The V and J genes are TRBV5-6 and TRBJ1-1. This CDR3 has 14 residues. Germline lookup yields CDR1 SGHDT and CDR2 YYEEEE. CDR3 sequence reads: CASSYRLGNTEAFF. Complete variable domain (other parts from reference TRBV5-6 and TRBJ1-1): DAGVTQSPTHLIKTRGQQVTLRCSPKSGHDTVSWYQQALGQGPQFIFQYYEEEERQRGNFPDRFSGHQFPNYSSELNVNALLLGDSALYLCASSYRLGNTEAFFGQGTRLTVV.

This clonotype is deemed medium-sized by its frequency. The rearrangement links TRBV20-1 to TRBJ1-3. CDR1 DFQATT and CDR2 SNEGSKA come from the germline V gene (reference sequence). The CDR3 has 13 amino acids. The CDR3: CSARAVGGNTIYF.

This chain joins TRBV5-8 and TRBJ2-7; TCRdb indicates TRBD1, and absent DNA this call remains unverified. The length of the CDR3 is 14 residues. Germline V gene lookup returns CDR1 SGHTS and CDR2 YDEGEE. The CDR3 here is CASSLAGGAYEQYF. Based on the CDR3 plus reference TRBV5-8 and TRBJ2-7, the full variable domain is EAGVTQSPTHLIKTRGQQATLRCSPISGHTSVYWYQQALGLGLQFLLWYDEGEERNRGNFPPRFSGRQFPNYSSELNVNALELEDSALYLCASSLAGGAYEQYFGPGTRLTVT.

This clonotype is called medium-sized (0.01 to 0.1%) based on its frequency. This chain links TRBV5-6 with TRBJ2-3; TCRdb's D gene call, TRBD1, goes unchecked for lack of DNA. Germline CDR1 SGHDT, CDR2 YYEEEE. The CDR3 is 16 amino acids. CDR3 protein: CASSSNDRLYTDTQYF.

V gene TRBV10-1 combines with J gene TRBJ1-4; TCRdb selects TRBD1, and the lack of DNA leaves this call unchecked. The CDR3 has 15 residues. Germline V gene lookup returns CDR1 WNHNN and CDR2 SYGVQD (reference sequence). This CDR3 is CASSRDRGPYEKLFF.

The rearrangement links TRBV28 to TRBJ2-5; absent DNA, TCRdb's TRBD2 call cannot be checked. The CDR3 is 16 residues long. Germline-derived CDR1 and CDR2 are MDHEN and SYDVKM. The CDR3 reads CASSLSPSGSRKTQYF.

By frequency, this clonotype registers medium-sized. CDR3 sequence reads: CSVEDDSGRAGNEQFF. The rearrangement joins TRBV29-1 to TRBJ2-1; the TRBD2 assignment by TCRdb is unverifiable without DNA. Germline CDR1 and CDR2: SQVTM and ANQGSEA. This CDR3 is built from 16 residues.

The CDR3 protein is CASSCFKIQRYNEQFF. The chain joins TRBV5-7 to TRBJ2-1. TRBV5-7 is identified as an open reading frame with a role that is uncertain. This CDR3 contains 16 residues.

The V call is TRBV2, the J call TRBJ2-1; TCRdb proposes TRBD1, but this gene call is untestable without DNA. In germline, CDR1 is SNHLY, CDR2 FYNNEI. There are 13 residues in the CDR3. Here the CDR3 reads CASKDRGPDEQFF.

This sequence joins TRBV19 and TRBJ2-1; lacking DNA, the TRBD1 call made by TCRdb goes unchecked. The CDR3 length is 16 residues. Germline values: CDR1 LNHDA, CDR2 SQIVND (reference sequence). This CDR3 reads CASKVTGESSYNEQFF.

The chain has TRBV11-2 and TRBJ2-3. CDR1 and CDR2 (germline): SGHAT, FQNNGV. CDR3 size: 13 residues. CDR3 region: CASSLDLTDTQYF. The full variable domain, its missing parts supplied by reference TRBV11-2 and TRBJ2-3, is EAGVAQSPRYKIIEKRQSVAFWCNPISGHATLYWYQQILGQGPKLLIQFQNNGVVDDSQLPKDRFSAERLKGVDSTLKIQPAKLEDSAVYLCASSLDLTDTQYFGPGTRLTVL.

According to its frequency, this clonotype is medium-sized. The rearrangement uses TRBV19 and TRBJ1-4; TCRdb's D call, TRBD1, is unchecked because there is no DNA. Germline-derived CDR1 and CDR2 are LNHDA and SQIVND (reference sequence). The CDR3 covers 15 residues. Here the CDR3 reads CASSIRTAMNEKLFF. Full variable domain (missing parts from reference TRBV19 and TRBJ1-4): DGGITQSPKYLFRKEGQNVTLSCEQNLNHDAMYWYRQDPGQGLRLIYYSQIVNDFQKGDIAEGYSVSREKKESFPLTVTSAQKNPTAFYLCASSIRTAMNEKLFFGSGTQLSVL.

CDR3 sequence reads: CASSGISEYNEQFF. This chain uses TRBV19 with TRBJ2-1. The germline gives CDR1 LNHDA, CDR2 SQIVND (reference sequence). This CDR3 region has 14 residues.

The chain has TRBV7-6 and TRBJ2-3; TCRdb's D gene call, TRBD2, goes unchecked for lack of DNA. This CDR3 is 15 amino acids long. The V gene's germline CDR1 is SGHVS and CDR2 FNYEAQ. CDR3 region: CASSLSSGEADTQYF.

J is TRBJ2-5 and V is TRBV7-2; lacking DNA, the TRBD2 call made by TCRdb goes unchecked. CDR1 SGHTA and CDR2 FQGNSA come from the germline V gene. The CDR3 has 16 residues. The CDR3 protein is CASSPRTSASQETQYF. Variable domain in full (rest from reference TRBV7-2 and TRBJ2-5): GAGVSQSPSNKVTEKGKDVELRCDPISGHTALYWYRQSLGQGLEFLIYFQGNSAPDKSGLPSDRFSAERTGGSVSTLTIQRTQQEDSAVYLCASSPRTSASQETQYFGPGTRLLVL.

Measured by frequency, this clonotype is medium-sized. The V and J genes are TRBV12-3 or TRBV12-4 and TRBJ2-7; lacking DNA, the TRBD2 call made by TCRdb goes unchecked. CDR3 length: 15 amino acids. Here the CDR3 reads CASTLAGPSSYEQYF.